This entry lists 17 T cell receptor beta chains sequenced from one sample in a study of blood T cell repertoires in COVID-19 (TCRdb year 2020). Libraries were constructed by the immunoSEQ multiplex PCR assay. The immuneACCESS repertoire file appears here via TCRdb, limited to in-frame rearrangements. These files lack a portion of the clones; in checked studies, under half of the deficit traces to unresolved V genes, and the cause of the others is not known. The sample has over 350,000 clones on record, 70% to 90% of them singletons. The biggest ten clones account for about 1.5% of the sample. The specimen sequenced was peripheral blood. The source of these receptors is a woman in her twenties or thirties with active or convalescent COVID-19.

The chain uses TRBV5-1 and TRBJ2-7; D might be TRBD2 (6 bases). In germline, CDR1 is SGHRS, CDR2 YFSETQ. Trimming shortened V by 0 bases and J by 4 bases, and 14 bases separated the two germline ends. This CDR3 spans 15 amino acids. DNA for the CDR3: TGCGCCAGCAGCTTGGTGACAAACGCGGGGTACGAGCAGTACTTC. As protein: CASSLVTNAGYEQYF.

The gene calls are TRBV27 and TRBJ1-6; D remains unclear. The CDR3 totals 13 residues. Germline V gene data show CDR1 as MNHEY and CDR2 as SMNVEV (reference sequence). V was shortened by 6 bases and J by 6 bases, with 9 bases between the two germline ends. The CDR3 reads CASSPWSNSPLHF. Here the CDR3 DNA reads TGTGCCAGCAGCCCATGGAGTAATTCACCCCTCCACTTT.

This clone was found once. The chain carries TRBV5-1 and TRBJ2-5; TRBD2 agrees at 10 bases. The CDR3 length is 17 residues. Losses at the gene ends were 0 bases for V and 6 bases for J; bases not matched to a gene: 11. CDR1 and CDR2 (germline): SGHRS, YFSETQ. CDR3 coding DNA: TGCGCCAGCAGCTTGGCGGGCAGCGGGGGGGCGATAAAGACCCAGTACTTC. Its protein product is CASSLAGSGGAIKTQYF.

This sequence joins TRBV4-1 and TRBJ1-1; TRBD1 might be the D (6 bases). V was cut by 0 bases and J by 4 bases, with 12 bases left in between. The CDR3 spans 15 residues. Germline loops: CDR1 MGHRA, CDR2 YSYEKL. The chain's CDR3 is CASSQEDREGTEAFF. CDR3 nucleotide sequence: TGCGCCAGCAGCCAAGAGGACAGAGAGGGCACTGAAGCTTTCTTT.

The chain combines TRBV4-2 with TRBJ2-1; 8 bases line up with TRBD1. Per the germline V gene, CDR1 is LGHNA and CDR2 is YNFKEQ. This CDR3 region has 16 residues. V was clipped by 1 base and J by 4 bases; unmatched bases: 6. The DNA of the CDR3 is TGTGCCAGCAGCCAAGGGACAGGGATTAGGTACAATGAGCAGTTCTTC. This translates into CASSQGTGIRYNEQFF.

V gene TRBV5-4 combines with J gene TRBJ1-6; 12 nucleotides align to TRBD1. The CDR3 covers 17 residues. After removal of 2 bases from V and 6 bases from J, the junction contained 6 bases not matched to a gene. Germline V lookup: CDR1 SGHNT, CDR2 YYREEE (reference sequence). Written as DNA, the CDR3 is TGTGCCAGCAGCTTTGAGGGGACAGGGGGCGGTAATTCACCCCTCCACTTT. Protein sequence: CASSFEGTGGGNSPLHF.

The CDR3 coding sequence is TGTGCCAGCAGCCAAAGCCAGGGAGGCACGGGCAATCAGCCCCAGCATTTT. The encoded protein is CASSQSQGGTGNQPQHF. V and J are TRBV3-1 (or the pseudogene TRBV3-2) and TRBJ1-5, with a possible D match to TRBD1 (5 bases). From germline, CDR1 is LGHDT and CDR2 YNNKEL (reference sequence). The CDR3 totals 17 residues. Trimming took off 2 bases at V and 2 bases at J, with 16 bases between the two ends.

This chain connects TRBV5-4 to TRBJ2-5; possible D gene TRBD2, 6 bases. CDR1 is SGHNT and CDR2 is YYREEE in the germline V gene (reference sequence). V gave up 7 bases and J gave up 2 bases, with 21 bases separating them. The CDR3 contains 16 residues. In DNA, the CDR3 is TGTGCCAGCCGGTCTACGGGCGGGATGGGGCAAGAGACCCAGTACTTC. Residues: CASRSTGGMGQETQYF.

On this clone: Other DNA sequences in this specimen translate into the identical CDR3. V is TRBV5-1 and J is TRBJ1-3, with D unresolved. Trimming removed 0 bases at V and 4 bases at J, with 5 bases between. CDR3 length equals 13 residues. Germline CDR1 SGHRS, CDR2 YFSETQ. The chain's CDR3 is CASSLDLGNTIYF. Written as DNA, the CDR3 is TGCGCCAGCAGCTTGGATCTCGGAAACACCATATATTTT. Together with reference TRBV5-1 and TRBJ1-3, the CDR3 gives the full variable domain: KAGVTQTPRYLIKTRGQQVTLSCSPISGHRSVSWYQQTPGQGLQFLFEYFSETQRNKGNFPGRFSGRQFSNSRSEMNVSTLELGDSALYLCASSLDLGNTIYFGEGSWLTVV.

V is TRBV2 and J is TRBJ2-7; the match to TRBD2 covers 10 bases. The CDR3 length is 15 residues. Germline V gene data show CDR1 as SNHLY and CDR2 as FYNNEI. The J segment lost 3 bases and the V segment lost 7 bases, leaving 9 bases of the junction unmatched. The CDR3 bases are TGTGCCAGCACCCAACCGGGACTAGCGTACTACGAGCAGTACTTC. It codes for CASTQPGLAYYEQYF.

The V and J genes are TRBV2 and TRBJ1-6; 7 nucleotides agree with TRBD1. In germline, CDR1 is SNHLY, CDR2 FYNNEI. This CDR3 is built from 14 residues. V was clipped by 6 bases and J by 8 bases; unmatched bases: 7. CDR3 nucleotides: TGTGCCAGCAGCGTACTGACAGGGCATTCACCCCTCCACTTT. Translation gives CASSVLTGHSPLHF.

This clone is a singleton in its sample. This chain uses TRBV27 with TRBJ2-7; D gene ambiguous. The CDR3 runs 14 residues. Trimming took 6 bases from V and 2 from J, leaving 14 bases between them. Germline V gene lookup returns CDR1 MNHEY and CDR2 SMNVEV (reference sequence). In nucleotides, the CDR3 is TGTGCCAGCAGCTATGGTCCTAGAGCCTACGAGCAGTACTTC. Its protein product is CASSYGPRAYEQYF.

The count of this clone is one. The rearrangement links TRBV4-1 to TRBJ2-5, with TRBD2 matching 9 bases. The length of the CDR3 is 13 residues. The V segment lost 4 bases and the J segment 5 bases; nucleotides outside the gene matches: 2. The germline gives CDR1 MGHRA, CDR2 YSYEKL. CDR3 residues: CASSLTSGETQYF. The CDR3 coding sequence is TGCGCCAGCAGCCTAACTAGCGGGGAGACCCAGTACTTC.

The CDR3 bases are TGTGCCAGCAGCGGGGCTAGCGGGGTTACCTACGAGCAGTACTTC. Its translation is CASSGASGVTYEQYF. This rearrangement joins TRBV9 to TRBJ2-7; 9 bases align to TRBD2. CDR3 length: 15 amino acids. CDR1 SGDLS and CDR2 YYNGEE come from the germline V gene. Trimming took 3 bases from V and 2 from J; bases not matched to a gene: 6.

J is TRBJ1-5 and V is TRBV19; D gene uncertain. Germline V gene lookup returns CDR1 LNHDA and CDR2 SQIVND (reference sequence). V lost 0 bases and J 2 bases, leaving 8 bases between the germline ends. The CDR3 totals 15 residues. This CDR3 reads CASSIDLLGNQPQHF. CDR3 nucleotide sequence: TGTGCCAGTAGTATAGATCTTCTCGGCAATCAGCCCCAGCATTTT.

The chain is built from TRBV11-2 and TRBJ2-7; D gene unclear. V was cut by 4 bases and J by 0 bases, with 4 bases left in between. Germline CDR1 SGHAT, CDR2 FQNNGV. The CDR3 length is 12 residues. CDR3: CASSSISYEQYF. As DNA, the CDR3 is TGTGCCAGCAGCTCCATCTCCTACGAGCAGTACTTC.

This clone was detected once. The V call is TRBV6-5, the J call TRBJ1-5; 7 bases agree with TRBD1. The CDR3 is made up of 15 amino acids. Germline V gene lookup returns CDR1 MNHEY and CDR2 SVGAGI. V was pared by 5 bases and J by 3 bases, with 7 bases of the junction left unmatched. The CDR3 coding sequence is TGTGCCAGCAGTCTATCGGGACAGTTCAATCAGCCCCAGCATTTT. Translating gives CASSLSGQFNQPQHF.